This TCR beta chain was identified in a study of preoperative IRX-2 immunotherapy in early breast cancer. Profiled with immunoSEQ multiplex PCR; TCRdb holds only in-frame clones, not every one. Seen here are 30,000 or so clones, 80% to 85% observed once, and the top ten hold roughly 2.5%. V lost 5 bases to trimming and J lost 3 bases, with 13 bases between them. The length of the CDR3 is 14 residues. Per germline, CDR1 SQVTM and CDR2 ANQGSEA. Treatment reported: preoperative locoregional IRX-2 cytokine immunotherapy. This phase Ib study tested locoregional IRX-2 cytokine immunotherapy given before surgery.

The chain uses TRBV29-1 and TRBJ1-4; D not resolved. Material: lymph node tissue, obtained from a patient treated with IRX-2 immunotherapy. The TCR was taken from a human donor with breast cancer. CDR3: CSVFRSYPNEKLFF. The DNA of the CDR3 is TGCAGCGTTTTTCGGAGTTACCCTAATGAAAAACTGTTTTTT.